This paragraph covers one TCR beta chain sequence. Its antigen is not known. The data derive from a study of identifying expanded T cells in peripheral blood. Findings of the study overall: Technical replicates showed around 1.1 changed clones; roughly two weeks around 15; four weeks 19. Approximately two-week clone count variance significantly increased as total template count grew.

The germline CDR1 and CDR2 sequences are SGHTA and FQGNSA. This CDR3 spans 15 amino acids. Trimming at V came to 3 bases and at J to 0 bases, leaving 2 bases not matched to a gene. Collection occurred without any documented infections or immune events in donors. The method was immunoSEQ multiplex PCR; TCRdb's version includes in-frame clones alone and lacks a portion of them. Here the sample spans around 91,000 clones, approximately 88% being singletons. This TCR derives from a person aged 18 to 70 in good health. The sequencing sample was made of blood. The chain joins TRBV7-2 to TRBJ2-3; TRBD2 matches at 8 bases. The CDR3 nucleotides read TGTGCCAGCAGCTTGTCTAGCGGGAGCACAGATACGCAGTATTTT. Translation: CASSLSSGSTDTQYF.